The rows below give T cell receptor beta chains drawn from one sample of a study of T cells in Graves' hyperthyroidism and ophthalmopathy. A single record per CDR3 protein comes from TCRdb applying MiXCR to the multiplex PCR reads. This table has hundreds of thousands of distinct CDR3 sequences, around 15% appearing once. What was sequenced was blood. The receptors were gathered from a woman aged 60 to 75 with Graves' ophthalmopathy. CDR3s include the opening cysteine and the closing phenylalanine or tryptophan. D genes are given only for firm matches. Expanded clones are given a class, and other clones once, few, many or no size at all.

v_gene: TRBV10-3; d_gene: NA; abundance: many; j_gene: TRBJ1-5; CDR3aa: CAISGGANQPQHF
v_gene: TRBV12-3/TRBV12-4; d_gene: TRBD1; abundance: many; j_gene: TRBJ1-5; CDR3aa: CASSLDGQGYQPQHF
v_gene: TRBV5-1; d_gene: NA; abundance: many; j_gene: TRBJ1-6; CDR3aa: CASSRDTGSPLHF
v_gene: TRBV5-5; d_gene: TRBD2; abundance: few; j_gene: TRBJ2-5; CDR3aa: CASCFSGREETQYF
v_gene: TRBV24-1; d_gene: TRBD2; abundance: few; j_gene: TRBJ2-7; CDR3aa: CATSDLGGRIYEQYF
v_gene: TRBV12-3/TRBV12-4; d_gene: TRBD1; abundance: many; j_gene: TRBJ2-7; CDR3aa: CASSFGGQGTHEQYF
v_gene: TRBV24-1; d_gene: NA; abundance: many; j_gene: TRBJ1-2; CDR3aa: CATSDTGYGYTF
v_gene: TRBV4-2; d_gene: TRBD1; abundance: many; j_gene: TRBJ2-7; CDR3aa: CASSLGQGFGYEQYF
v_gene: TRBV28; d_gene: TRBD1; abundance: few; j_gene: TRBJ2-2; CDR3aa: CASSLTGGRTGELFF
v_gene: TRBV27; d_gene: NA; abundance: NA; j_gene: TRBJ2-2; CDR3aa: CASRSLDTGELFF
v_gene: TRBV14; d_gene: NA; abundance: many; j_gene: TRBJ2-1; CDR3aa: CASSQDLGRYEQFF
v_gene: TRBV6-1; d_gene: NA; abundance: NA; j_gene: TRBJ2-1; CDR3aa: CASLPGQLLRNEQFF
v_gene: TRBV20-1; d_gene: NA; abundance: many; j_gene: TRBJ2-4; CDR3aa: CSARDSAGWDIQYF
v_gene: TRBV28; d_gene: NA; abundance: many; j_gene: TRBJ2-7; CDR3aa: CASSLNPQGLGFREQYF
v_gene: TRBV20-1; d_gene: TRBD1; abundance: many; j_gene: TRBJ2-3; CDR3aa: CSAAQGDSTDTQYF
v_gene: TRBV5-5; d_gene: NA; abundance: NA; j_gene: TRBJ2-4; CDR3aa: CASSLVTGSNIQYF
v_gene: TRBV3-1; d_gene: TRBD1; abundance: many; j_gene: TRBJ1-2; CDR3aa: CASSQQGVYGYTF
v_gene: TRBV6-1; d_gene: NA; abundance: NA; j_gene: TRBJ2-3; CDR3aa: CASRRGGTDTQYF
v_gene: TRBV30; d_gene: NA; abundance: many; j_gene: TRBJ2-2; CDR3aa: CAWSTRVPGELFF
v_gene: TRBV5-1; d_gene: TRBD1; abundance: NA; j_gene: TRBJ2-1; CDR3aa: CASSLEPPGQYNEQFF
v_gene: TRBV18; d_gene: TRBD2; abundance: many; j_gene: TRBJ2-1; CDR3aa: CASSPYTGGSYNEQFF
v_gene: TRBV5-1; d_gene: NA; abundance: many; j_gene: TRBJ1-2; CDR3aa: CASREDGNYGYTF
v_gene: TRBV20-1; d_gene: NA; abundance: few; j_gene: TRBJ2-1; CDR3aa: CSPRVRERIYNEQFF
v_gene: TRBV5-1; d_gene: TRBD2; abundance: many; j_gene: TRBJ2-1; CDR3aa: CASSLLIAGGSEQFF
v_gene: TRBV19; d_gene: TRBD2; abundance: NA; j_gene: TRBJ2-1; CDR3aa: CASSIPGLAGGTYNEQFF
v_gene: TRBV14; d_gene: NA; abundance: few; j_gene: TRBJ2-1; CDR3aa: CASSQEGIYNEQFF
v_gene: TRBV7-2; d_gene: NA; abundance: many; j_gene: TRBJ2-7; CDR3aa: CASSLTGGRYEQYF
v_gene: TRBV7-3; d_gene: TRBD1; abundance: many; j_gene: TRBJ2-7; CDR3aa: CASSLEAGGTYEQYF
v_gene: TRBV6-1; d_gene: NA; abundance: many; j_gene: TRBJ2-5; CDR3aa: CASSRGLGVGTQYF
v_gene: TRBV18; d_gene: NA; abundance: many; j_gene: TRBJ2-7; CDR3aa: CASSPEGLGYEQYF
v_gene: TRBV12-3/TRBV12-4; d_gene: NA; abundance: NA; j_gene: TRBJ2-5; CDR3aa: CANSQKETQYF
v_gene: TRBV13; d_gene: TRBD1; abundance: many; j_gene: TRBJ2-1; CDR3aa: CASSSSGQGSYNEQFF
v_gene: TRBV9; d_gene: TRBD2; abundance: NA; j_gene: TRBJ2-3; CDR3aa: CASSSGHWDTQYF
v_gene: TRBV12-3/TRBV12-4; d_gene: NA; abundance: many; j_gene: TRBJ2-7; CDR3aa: CASSLYGEQYF
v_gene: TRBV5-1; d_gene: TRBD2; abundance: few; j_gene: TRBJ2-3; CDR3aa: CASSSELAGGANTQYF
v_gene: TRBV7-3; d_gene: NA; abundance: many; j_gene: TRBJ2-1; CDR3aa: CASSSRRSSYNEQFF
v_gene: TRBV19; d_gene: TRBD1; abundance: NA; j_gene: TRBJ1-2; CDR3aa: CASSFDRAGGYTF
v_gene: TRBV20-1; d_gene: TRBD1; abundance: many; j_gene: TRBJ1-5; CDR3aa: CSAAEGQGHNQPQHF
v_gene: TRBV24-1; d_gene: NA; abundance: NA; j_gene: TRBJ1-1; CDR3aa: CATSDGRVNTEAFF
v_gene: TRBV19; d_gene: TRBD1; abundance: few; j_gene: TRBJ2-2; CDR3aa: CASSQTGPTGELFF
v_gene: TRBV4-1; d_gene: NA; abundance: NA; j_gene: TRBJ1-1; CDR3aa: CASSQDYGGLVTEAFF
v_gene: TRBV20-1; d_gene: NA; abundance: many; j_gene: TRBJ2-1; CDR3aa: CSARLNEQFF
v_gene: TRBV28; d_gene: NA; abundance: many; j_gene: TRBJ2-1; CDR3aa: CASSKQYNEQFF
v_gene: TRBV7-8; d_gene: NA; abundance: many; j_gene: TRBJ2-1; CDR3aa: CASSLLTNEQFF
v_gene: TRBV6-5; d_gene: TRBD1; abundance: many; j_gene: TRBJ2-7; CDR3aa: CASSYSGGAFGSYEQYF
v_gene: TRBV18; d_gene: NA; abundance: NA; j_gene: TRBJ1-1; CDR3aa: CASSPRDPMNTEAFF
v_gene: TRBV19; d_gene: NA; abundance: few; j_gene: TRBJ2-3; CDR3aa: CASRPGHLGDTQYF
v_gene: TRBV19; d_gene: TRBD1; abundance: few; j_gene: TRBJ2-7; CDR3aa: CASSPGQVESYEQYF
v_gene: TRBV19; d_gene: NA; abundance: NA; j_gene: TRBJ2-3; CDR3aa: CASSIGGERTQYF
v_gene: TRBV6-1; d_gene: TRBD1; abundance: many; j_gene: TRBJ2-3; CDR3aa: CASSEQGATDTQYF
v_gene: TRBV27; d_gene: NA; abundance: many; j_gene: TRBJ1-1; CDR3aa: CASMVRGVGENTEAFF
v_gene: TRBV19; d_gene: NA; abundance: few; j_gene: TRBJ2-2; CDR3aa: CASSHQGVGSLGTGELFF
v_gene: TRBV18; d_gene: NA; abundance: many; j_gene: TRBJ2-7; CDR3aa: CASSPASKRYEQYF